These 6 T cell receptor beta chains were all obtained from the same sample, sequenced in a study of T cell changes during pregnancy in multiple sclerosis (dated by TCRdb to the late 2010s). Preparation of the library involved the immunoSEQ multiplex PCR assay. Sourced from immuneACCESS, this table was stored by TCRdb with only in-frame sequences that have V and J called. A share of the clones is absent; for the studies checked, an unresolved V gene accounts for under half, and the remainder has no known explanation. The sample yields some 37,000 clones; 80% to 95% were counted once. In total, the top ten clones hold around an eighth of the sample. The sample here was CD8+ T cells from peripheral blood mononuclear cells, taken after pregnancy. These receptors originate from a female donor with multiple sclerosis, enrolled in a pregnancy study.

The rearrangement joins TRBV25-1 to TRBJ2-7; maybe TRBD2 (5 bases). The V gene's germline CDR1 is MGHDK and CDR2 SYGVNS. V lost 1 base to trimming and J lost 1 base, with 14 bases between them. The CDR3 is 16 amino acids. The CDR3 DNA sequence: TGTGCCAGCAGTGAATGGGTGGCGGGTTTATCCTACGAGCAGTACTTC. Its protein is CASSEWVAGLSYEQYF.

V gene TRBV6-5 combines with J gene TRBJ2-7; TRBD2 might be the D (5 bases). The CDR3 sequence is 13 residues long. Germline values: CDR1 MNHEY, CDR2 SVGAGI. V was clipped by 2 bases and J by 6 bases, with 11 bases between them. Here the CDR3 reads CASSYSWLAEQYF. CDR3 sequence (DNA): TGTGCCAGCAGTTACAGTTGGCTAGCCGAGCAGTACTTC.

The rearrangement uses TRBV5-6 and TRBJ1-5, with D uncertain. This CDR3 is 12 amino acids long. V was clipped by 0 bases and J by 6 bases, with 4 bases between them. Germline V CDR1 and CDR2: SGHDT, YYEEEE. CDR3 coding DNA: TGTGCCAGCAGCTTGGCGGGTCAGCCCCAGCATTTT. It encodes CASSLAGQPQHF.

This clone has just one count. The chain uses TRBV7-2 and TRBJ2-1; 7 bases align to TRBD1. With 5 bases clipped from V and 6 bases from J, the junction kept 4 bases outside the gene matches. The CDR3 consists of 13 residues. The germline V gene has CDR1 SGHTA and CDR2 FQGNSA. CDR3 nucleotide sequence: TGTGCCAGCAGCCCCCGACAGGGCAATGAGCAGTTCTTC. This sequence encodes CASSPRQGNEQFF.

This clone was seen just once. The gene calls are TRBV27 and TRBJ1-1; D possibly corresponds to TRBD1 (5 bases). The V gene lost 3 bases and the J gene lost 0 bases, with 17 bases spanning the gap. In germline, CDR1 is MNHEY, CDR2 SMNVEV (reference sequence). The length of the CDR3 is 17 residues. The chain's CDR3 is CASSFMGGAGMNTEAFF. The CDR3 DNA reads TGTGCCAGCAGTTTTATGGGGGGTGCGGGCATGAACACTGAAGCTTTCTTT.

This rearrangement joins TRBV6-5 to TRBJ1-2; D not resolved. The CDR3 totals 14 residues. The V and J ends lost 1 base and 7 bases respectively, with 13 bases between them. Germline V CDR1 and CDR2: MNHEY, SVGAGI. The CDR3 nucleotides read TGTGCCAGCAGTTACTTGGCAGCAGGAGGTGGCTACACCTTC. Protein product: CASSYLAAGGGYTF.